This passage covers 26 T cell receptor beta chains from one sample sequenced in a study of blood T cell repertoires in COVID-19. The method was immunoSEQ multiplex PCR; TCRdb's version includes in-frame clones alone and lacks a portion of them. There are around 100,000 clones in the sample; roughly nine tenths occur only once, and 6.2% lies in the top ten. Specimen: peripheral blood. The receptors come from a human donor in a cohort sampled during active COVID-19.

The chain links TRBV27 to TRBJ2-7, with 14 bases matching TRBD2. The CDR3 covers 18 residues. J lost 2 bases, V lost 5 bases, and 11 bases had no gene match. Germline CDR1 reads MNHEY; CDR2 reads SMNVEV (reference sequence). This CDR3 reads CASSAIGTSGSVPYEQYF. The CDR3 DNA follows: TGTGCCAGCAGTGCGATCGGGACTAGCGGGAGCGTCCCCTACGAGCAGTACTTC.

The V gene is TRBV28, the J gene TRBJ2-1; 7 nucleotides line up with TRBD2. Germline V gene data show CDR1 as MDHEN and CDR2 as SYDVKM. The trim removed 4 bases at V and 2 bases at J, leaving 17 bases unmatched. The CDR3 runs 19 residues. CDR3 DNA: TGTGCCAGCAGTTCCCCCCGGTTCCGCGGGAGTTTCACCTACAATGAGCAGTTCTTC. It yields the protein CASSSPRFRGSFTYNEQFF.

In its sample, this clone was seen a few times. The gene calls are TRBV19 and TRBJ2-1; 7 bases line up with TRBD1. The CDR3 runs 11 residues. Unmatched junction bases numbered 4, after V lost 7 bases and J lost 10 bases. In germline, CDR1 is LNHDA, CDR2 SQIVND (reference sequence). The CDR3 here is CASTDREEQFF. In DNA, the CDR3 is TGTGCCAGTACCGACAGGGAAGAGCAGTTCTTC.

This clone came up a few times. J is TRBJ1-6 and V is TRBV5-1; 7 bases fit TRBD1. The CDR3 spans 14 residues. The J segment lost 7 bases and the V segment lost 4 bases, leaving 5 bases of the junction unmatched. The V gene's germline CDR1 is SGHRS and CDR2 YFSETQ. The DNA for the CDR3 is TGCGCCAGCAGCGCCGGACAGGCCAATTCACCCCTCCACTTT. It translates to CASSAGQANSPLHF.

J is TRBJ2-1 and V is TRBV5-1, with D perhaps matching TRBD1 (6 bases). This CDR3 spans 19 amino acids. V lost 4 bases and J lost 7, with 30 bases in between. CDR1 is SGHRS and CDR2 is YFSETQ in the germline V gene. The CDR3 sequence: CASSPGIRDNWSGQNEQFF. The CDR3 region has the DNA TGCGCCAGCAGCCCCGGGATTCGGGACAATTGGTCGGGTCAAAATGAGCAGTTCTTC.

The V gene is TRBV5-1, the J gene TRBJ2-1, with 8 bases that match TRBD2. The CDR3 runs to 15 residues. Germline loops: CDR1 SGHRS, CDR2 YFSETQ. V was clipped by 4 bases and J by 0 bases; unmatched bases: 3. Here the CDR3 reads CASSGRGDSYNEQFF. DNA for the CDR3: TGCGCCAGCAGCGGGCGGGGGGACTCCTACAATGAGCAGTTCTTC.

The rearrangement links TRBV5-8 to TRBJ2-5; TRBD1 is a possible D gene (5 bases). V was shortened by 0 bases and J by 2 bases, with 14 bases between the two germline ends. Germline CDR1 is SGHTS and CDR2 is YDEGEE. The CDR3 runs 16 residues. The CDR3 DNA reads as TGTGCCAGCAGCTTGGATGCCGTGGCAGGGCAAGAGACCCAGTACTTC. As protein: CASSLDAVAGQETQYF.

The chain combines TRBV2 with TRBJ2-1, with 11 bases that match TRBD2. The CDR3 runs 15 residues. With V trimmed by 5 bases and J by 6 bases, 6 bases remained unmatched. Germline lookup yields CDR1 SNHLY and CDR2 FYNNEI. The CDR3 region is CASSRRSGGVNEQFF. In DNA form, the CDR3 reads TGTGCCAGCAGTAGGCGTAGCGGGGGGGTCAATGAGCAGTTCTTC.

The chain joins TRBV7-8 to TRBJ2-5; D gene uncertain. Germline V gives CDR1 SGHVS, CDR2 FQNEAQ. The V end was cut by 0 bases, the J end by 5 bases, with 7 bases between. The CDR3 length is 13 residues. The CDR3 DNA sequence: TGTGCCAGCAGCTTAGCGCCCAGGGAGACCCAGTACTTC. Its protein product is CASSLAPRETQYF.

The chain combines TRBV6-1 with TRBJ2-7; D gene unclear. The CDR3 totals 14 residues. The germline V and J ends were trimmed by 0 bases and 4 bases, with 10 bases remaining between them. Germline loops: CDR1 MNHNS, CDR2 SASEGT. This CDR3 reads CASSEAVLTYEQYF. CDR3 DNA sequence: TGTGCCAGCAGTGAAGCAGTACTCACTTACGAGCAGTACTTC.

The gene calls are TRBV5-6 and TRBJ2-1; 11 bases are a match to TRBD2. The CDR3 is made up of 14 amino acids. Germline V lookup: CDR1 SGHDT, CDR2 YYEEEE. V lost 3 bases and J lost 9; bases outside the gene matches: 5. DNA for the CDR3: TGTGCCAGCAGCTCACTAGCGGGAGCATTTGAGCAGTTCTTC. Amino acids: CASSSLAGAFEQFF.

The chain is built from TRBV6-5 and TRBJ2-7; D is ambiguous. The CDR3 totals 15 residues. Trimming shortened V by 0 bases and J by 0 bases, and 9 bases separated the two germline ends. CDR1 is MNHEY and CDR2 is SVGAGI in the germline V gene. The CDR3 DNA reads TGTGCCAGCAGTTACTCGAATACACCCTCCTACGAGCAGTACTTC. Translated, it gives CASSYSNTPSYEQYF.

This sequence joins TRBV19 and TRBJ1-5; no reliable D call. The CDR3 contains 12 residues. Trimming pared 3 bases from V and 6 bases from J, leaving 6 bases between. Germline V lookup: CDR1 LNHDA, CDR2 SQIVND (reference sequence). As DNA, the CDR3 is TGTGCCAGTAGTATCGGGAGTCAGCCCCAGCATTTT. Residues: CASSIGSQPQHF.

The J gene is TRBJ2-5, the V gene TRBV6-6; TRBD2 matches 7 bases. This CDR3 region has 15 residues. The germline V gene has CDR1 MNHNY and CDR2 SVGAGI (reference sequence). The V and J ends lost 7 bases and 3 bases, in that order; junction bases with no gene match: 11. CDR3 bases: TGTGCCAGCACCTTGGGGACTACGGACGAAGAGACCCAGTACTTC. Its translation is CASTLGTTDEETQYF.

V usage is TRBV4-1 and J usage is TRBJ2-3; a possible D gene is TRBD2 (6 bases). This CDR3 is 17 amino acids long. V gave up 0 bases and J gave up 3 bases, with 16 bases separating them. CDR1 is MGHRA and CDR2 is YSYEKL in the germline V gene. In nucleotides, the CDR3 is TGCGCCAGCAGCCAAGAAGACCCGCGCGGGGCGACAGATACGCAGTATTTT. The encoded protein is CASSQEDPRGATDTQYF.

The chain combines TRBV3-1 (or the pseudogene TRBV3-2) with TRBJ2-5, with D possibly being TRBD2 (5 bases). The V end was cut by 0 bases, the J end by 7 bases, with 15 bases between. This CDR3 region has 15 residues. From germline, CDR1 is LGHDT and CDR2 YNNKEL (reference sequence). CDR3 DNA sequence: TGTGCCAGCAGCCAAGATCTCGTGGAAGGAGGGACCCAGTACTTC. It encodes CASSQDLVEGGTQYF.

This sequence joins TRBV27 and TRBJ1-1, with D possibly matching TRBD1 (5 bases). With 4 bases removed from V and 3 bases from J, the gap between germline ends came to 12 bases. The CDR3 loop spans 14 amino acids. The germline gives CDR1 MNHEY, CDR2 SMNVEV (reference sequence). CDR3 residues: CASSWGDFDTEAFF. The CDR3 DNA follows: TGTGCCAGCAGTTGGGGGGACTTCGACACTGAAGCTTTCTTT.

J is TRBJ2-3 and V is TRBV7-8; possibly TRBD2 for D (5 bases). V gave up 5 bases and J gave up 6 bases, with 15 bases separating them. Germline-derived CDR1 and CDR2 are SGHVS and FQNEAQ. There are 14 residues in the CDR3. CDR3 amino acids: CASSQGRGWDTQYF. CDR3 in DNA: TGTGCCAGCAGCCAAGGACGGGGTTGGGATACGCAGTATTTT.

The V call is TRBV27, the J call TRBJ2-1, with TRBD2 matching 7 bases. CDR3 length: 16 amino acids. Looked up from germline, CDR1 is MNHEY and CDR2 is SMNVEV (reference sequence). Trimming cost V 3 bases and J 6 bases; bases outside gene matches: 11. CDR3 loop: CASSLGGGSNINEQFF. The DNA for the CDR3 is TGTGCCAGCAGTTTGGGCGGGGGATCCAACATCAATGAGCAGTTCTTC.

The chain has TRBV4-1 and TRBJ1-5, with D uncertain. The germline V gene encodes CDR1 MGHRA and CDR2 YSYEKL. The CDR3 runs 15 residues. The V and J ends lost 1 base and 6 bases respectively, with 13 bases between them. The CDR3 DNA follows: TGCGCCAGCAGCCAAGGTCATTTGAGTCTTCAGCCCCAGCATTTT. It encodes CASSQGHLSLQPQHF.

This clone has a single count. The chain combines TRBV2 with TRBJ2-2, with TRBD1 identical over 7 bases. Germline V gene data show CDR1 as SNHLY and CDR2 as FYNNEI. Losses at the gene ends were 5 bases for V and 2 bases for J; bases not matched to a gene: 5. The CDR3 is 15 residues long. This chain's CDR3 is CASSLTGINTGELFF. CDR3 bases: TGTGCCAGCAGTTTGACAGGGATAAACACCGGGGAGCTGTTTTTT.

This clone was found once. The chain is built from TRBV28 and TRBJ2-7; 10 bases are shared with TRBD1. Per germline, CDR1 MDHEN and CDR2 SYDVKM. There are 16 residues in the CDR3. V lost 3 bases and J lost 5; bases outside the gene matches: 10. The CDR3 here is CASSLMDGTGAHEQYF. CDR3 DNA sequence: TGTGCCAGCAGTTTGATGGACGGGACAGGGGCCCACGAGCAGTACTTC.

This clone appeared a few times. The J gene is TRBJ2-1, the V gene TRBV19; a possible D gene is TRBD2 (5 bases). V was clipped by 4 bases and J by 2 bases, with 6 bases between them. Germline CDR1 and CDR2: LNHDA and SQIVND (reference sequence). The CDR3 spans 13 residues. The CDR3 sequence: CASSRGAYNEQFF. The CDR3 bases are TGTGCCAGTAGTAGGGGAGCCTACAATGAGCAGTTCTTC.

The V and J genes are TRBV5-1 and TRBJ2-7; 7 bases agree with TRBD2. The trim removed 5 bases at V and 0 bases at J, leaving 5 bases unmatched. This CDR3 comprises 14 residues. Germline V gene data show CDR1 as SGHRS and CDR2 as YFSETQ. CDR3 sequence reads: CASSRGEVSYEQYF. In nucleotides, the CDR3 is TGCGCCAGCAGTCGGGGGGAGGTCTCCTACGAGCAGTACTTC.

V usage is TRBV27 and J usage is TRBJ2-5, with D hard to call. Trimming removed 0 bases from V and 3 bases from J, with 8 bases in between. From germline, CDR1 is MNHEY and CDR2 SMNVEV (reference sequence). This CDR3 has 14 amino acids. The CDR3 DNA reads TGTGCCAGCAGTTTATCGGCCCGGGAAGAGACCCAGTACTTC. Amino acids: CASSLSAREETQYF.

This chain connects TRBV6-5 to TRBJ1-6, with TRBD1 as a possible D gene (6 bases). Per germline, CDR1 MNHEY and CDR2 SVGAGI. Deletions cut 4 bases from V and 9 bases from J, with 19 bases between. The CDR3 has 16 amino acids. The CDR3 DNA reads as TGTGCCAGCAGTTTAGAACCGGGACACGCACTTTCACCCCTCCACTTT. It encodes CASSLEPGHALSPLHF.